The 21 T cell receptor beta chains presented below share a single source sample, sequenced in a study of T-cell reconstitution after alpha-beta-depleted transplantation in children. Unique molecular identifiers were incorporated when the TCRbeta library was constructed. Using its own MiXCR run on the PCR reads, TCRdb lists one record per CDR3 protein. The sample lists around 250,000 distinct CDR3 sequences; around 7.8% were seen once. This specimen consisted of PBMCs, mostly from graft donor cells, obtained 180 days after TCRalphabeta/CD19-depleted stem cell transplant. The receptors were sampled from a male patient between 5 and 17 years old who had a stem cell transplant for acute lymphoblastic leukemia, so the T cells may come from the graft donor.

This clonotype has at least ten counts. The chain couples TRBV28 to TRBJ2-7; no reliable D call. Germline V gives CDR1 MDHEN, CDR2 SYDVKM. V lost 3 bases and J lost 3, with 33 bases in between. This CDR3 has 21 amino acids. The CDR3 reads CASSFSIWVPHKADNVYEQYF. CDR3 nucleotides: TGTGCCAGCAGTTTTAGTATCTGGGTGCCCCATAAGGCCGATAATGTCTACGAGCAGTACTTC.

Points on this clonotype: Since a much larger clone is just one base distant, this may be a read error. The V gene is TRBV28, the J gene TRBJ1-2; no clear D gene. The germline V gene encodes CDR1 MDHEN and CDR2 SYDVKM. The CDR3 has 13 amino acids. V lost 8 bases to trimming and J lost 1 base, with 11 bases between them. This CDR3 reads CASGIGGNYGYTF. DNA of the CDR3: TGTGCCAGCGGGATAGGTGGTAACTATGGCTACACCTTC.

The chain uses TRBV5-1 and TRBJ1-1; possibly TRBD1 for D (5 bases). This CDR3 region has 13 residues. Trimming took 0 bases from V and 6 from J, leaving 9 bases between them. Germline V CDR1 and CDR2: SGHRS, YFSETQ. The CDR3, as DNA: TGCGCCAGCAGCTTGGCGAGGGGATCTGAAGCTTTCTTT. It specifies CASSLARGSEAFF.

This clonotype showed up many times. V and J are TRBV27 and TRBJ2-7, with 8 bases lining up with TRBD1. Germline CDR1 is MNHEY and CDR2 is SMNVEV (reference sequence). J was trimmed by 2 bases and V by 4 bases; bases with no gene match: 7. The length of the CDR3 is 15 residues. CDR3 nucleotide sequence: TGTGCCAGCAGTTACCCCGGGACAGGACCCTACGAGCAGTACTTC. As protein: CASSYPGTGPYEQYF.

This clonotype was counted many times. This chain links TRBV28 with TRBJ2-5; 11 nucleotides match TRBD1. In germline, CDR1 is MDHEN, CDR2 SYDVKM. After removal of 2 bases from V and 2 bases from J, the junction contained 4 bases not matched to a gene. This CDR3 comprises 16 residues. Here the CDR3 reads CASSLRGQGVQETQYF. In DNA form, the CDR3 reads TGTGCCAGCAGTTTACGGGGACAGGGGGTTCAAGAGACCCAGTACTTC.

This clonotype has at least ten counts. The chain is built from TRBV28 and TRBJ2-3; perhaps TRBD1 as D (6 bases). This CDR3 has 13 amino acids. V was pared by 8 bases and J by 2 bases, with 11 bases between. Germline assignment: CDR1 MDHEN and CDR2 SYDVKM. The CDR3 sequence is CASLRGSTDTQYF. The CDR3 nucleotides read TGTGCCAGCCTCAGGGGTTCCACAGATACGCAGTATTTT.

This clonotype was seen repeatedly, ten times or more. CDR3 region: CASSYSSWRNNEKLFF. The CDR3 region has the DNA TGTGCCAGCAGTTACTCATCCTGGCGGAATAATGAAAAACTGTTTTTT. This chain links TRBV6-5 with TRBJ1-4; D not certain. Per germline, CDR1 MNHEY and CDR2 SVGAGI. V gave up 0 bases and J gave up 4 bases, with 12 bases separating them. The CDR3 covers 16 residues.

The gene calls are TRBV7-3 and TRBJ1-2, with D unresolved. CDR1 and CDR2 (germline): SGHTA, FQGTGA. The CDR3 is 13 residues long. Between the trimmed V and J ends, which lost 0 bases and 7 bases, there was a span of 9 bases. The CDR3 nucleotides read TGTGCCAGCAGCTTAACGTTGGGGTTTGGCTACACCTTC. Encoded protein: CASSLTLGFGYTF.

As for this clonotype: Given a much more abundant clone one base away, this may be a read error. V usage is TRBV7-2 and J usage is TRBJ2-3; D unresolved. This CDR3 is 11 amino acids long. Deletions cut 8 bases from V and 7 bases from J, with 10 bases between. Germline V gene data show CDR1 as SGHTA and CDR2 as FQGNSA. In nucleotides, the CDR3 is TGTGCCAGCGGCTCTAGGTATACGCAGTATTTT. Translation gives CASGSRYTQYF.

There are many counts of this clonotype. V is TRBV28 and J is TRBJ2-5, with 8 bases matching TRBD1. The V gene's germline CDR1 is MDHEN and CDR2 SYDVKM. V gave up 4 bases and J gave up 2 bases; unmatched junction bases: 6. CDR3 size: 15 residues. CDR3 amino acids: CASSCIGQGQETQYF. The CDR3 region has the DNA TGTGCCAGCAGTTGTATAGGACAGGGACAAGAGACCCAGTACTTC. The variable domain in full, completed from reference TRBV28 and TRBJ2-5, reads DVKVTQSSRYLVKRTGEKVFLECVQDMDHENMFWYRQDPGLGLRLIYFSYDVKMKEKGDIPEGYSVSREKKERFSLILESASTNQTSMYLCASSCIGQGQETQYFGPGTRLLVL.

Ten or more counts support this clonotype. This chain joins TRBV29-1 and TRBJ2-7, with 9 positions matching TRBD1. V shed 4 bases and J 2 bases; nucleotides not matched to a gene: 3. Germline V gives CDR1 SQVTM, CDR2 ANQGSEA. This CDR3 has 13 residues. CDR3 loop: CSVGGTGTYEQYF. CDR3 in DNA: TGCAGCGTTGGAGGGACAGGGACCTACGAGCAGTACTTC.

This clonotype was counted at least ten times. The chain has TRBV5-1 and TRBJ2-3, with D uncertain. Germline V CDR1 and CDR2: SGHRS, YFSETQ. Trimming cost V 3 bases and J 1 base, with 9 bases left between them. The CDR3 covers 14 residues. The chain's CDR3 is CASSSGGGTDTQYF. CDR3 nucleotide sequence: TGCGCCAGCAGCTCCGGTGGGGGCACAGATACGCAGTATTTT.

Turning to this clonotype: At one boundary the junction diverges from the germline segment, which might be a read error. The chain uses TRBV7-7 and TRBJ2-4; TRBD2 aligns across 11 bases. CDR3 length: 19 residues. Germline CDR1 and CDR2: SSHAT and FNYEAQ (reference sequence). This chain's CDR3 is CASSYGPPLAGGPGDIQYF. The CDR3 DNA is TGTGCTAGCAGCTACGGACCCCCCTTAGCGGGAGGGCCAGGGGACATTCAGTACTTC.

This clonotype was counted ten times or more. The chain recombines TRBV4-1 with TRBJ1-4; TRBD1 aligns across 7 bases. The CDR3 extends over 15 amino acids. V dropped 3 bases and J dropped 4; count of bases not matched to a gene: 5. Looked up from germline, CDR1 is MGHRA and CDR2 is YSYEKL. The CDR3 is CASSQWGDSNEKLFF. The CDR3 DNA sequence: TGCGCCAGCAGCCAGTGGGGGGACAGTAATGAAAAACTGTTTTTT.

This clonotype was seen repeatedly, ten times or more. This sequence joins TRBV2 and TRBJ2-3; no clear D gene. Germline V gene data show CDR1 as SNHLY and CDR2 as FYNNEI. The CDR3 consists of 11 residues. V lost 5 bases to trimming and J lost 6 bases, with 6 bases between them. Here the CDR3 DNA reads TGTGCCAGCAGTCCTCCCGATACGCAGTATTTT. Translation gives CASSPPDTQYF. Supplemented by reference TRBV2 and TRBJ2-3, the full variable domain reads EPEVTQTPSHQVTQMGQEVILRCVPISNHLYFYWYRQILGQKVEFLVSFYNNEISEKSEIFDDQFSVERPDGSNFTLKIRSTKLEDSAMYFCASSPPDTQYFGPGTRLTVL.

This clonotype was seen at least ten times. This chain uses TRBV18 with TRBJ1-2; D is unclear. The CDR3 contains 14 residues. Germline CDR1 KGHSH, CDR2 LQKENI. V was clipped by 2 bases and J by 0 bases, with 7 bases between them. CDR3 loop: CASSPGLANYGYTF. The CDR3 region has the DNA TGTGCCAGCTCACCAGGGCTAGCTAACTATGGCTACACCTTC.

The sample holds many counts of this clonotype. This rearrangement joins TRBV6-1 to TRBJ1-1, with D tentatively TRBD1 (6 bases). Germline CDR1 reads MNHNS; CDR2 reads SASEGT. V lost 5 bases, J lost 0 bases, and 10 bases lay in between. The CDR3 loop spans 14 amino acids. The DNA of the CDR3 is TGTGCCAGCAGTCGACAGGTCATGAACACTGAAGCTTTCTTT. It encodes CASSRQVMNTEAFF.

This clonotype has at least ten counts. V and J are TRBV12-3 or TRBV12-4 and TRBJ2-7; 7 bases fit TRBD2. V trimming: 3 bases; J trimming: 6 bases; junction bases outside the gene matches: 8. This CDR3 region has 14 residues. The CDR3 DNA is TGTGCCAGCAGTTTGGCCGGGAGCGGGGCCGAGCAGTACTTC. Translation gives CASSLAGSGAEQYF.

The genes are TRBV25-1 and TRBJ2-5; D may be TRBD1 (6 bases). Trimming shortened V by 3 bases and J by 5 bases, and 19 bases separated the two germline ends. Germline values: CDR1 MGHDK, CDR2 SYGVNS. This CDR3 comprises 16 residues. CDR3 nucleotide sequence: TGTGCCAGCAGTGACCTCCTACAGGGTACTCCTGAGACCCAGTACTTC. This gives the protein CASSDLLQGTPETQYF. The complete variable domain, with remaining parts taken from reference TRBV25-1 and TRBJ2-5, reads EADIYQTPRYLVIGTGKKITLECSQTMGHDKMYWYQQDPGMELHLIHYSYGVNSTEKGDLSSESTVSRIRTEHFPLTLESARPSHTSQYLCASSDLLQGTPETQYFGPGTRLLVL.

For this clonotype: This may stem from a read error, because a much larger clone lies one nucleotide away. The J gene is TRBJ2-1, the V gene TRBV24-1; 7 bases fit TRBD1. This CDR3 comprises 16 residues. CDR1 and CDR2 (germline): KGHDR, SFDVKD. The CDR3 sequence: CATSDSTGQPYDEQFF. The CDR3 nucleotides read TGTGCCACCAGTGATTCAACGGGACAGCCCTACGATGAGCAGTTCTTC.

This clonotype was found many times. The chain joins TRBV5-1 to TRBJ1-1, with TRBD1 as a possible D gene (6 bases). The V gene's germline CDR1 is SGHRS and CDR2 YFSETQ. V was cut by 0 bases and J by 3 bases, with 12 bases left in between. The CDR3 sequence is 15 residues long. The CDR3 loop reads CASSLGPGQHTEAFF. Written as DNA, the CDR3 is TGCGCCAGCAGCTTGGGGCCCGGACAGCACACTGAAGCTTTCTTT.